One sample yielded the 23 T cell receptor beta chains listed below, sequenced in a study of T cell responses to AZD1222 COVID-19 vaccine. Profiled with immunoSEQ multiplex PCR; TCRdb holds only in-frame clones, not every one. The table lists 75,000 to 100,000 clones, over 75% of them singletons. The specimen was peripheral blood, collected on day 0 of AZD1222 vaccination. The receptor source for this set is an adult in good health.

The CDR3 nucleotides read TGTGCCATCAGGGGGAAGATTTCTAACTATGGCTACACCTTC. Translation gives CAIRGKISNYGYTF. The V call is TRBV10-3, the J call TRBJ1-2; D gene unclear. The V gene lost 6 bases and the J gene lost 0 bases, with 11 bases spanning the gap. This CDR3 has 14 amino acids. The germline CDR1 and CDR2 sequences are ENHRY and SYGVKD.

A single count supports this clone. The chain combines TRBV19 with TRBJ2-1; 7 bases are a match to TRBD2. This CDR3 has 18 residues. V shed 5 bases and J 3 bases; nucleotides not matched to a gene: 16. In germline, CDR1 is LNHDA, CDR2 SQIVND (reference sequence). CDR3 amino acids: CASSPLLLWREFYNEQFF. Written as DNA, the CDR3 is TGTGCCAGTAGTCCCCTCCTCCTTTGGCGGGAGTTCTACAATGAGCAGTTCTTC.

The V and J genes are TRBV25-1 and TRBJ1-1; a possible D gene is TRBD1 (6 bases). The CDR3 loop spans 13 amino acids. Per germline, CDR1 MGHDK and CDR2 SYGVNS. V lost 6 bases to trimming and J lost 6 bases, with 14 bases between them. This chain's CDR3 is CASREGGVSEAFF. The CDR3 coding sequence is TGTGCCAGCAGAGAGGGGGGGGTCTCTGAAGCTTTCTTT.

The chain is built from TRBV18 and TRBJ2-3, with D maybe TRBD1 (5 bases). The V end lost 6 bases, the J end lost 2 bases, and 9 bases lay between the germline ends. This CDR3 is built from 13 residues. CDR1 and CDR2 from the germline V gene are KGHSH and LQKENI. The CDR3 region is CASSTENTDTQYF. In DNA, the CDR3 is TGTGCCAGCTCGACAGAGAACACAGATACGCAGTATTTT.

The rearrangement links TRBV24-1 to TRBJ2-1, with D perhaps TRBD1 (5 bases). V gave up 3 bases and J gave up 7 bases, with 12 bases separating them. The CDR3 consists of 14 residues. CDR1 and CDR2 from the germline V gene are KGHDR and SFDVKD. CDR3: CATSDGAVWNEQFF. The CDR3 nucleotides are TGTGCCACCAGTGATGGGGCCGTTTGGAATGAGCAGTTCTTC.

The chain has TRBV29-1 and TRBJ1-1; D gene uncertain. Germline V gene data show CDR1 as SQVTM and CDR2 as ANQGSEA. CDR3 length equals 13 residues. Between the trimmed V and J ends, which lost 1 base and 10 bases, there was a span of 16 bases. The CDR3: CSVEVSSSTGAFF. The CDR3 bases are TGCAGCGTTGAAGTTTCGTCGAGCACGGGAGCTTTCTTT.

The chain combines TRBV7-8 with TRBJ1-4, with TRBD1 as a possible D gene (5 bases). Germline V gene lookup returns CDR1 SGHVS and CDR2 FQNEAQ. V lost 5 bases and J lost 1, with 11 bases in between. This CDR3 contains 15 residues. This chain's CDR3 is CASSNRRETNEKLFF. For the CDR3, the DNA is TGTGCCAGCAGCAACCGCAGGGAAACTAATGAAAAACTGTTTTTT.

The chain uses TRBV2 and TRBJ1-4; TRBD1 agrees at 11 bases. This CDR3 has 14 residues. The ends lost 5 bases at V and 8 bases at J; junction bases unmatched: 4. CDR1 is SNHLY and CDR2 is FYNNEI in the germline V gene. The DNA for the CDR3 is TGTGCCAGCAGTAGGGACAGGGGGAAGGAAAAACTGTTTTTT. Protein product: CASSRDRGKEKLFF.

V usage is TRBV29-1 and J usage is TRBJ2-3; no clear D. Trimming took off 7 bases at V and 1 base at J, with 18 bases between the two ends. This CDR3 region has 15 residues. The germline V gene has CDR1 SQVTM and CDR2 ANQGSEA. CDR3 nucleotides: TGCAGCGGACGCTACTCCCCGACTGGCACAGATACGCAGTATTTT. Amino acids: CSGRYSPTGTDTQYF.

The rearrangement joins TRBV28 to TRBJ2-5, with D perhaps matching TRBD2 (6 bases). Germline CDR1 MDHEN, CDR2 SYDVKM. The CDR3 totals 13 residues. V lost 2 bases and J lost 4, with 8 bases in between. As DNA, the CDR3 is TGTGCCAGCAGTTTACGGGGGAGAGAGACCCAGTACTTC. Its protein product is CASSLRGRETQYF. Combining the CDR3 with reference TRBV28 and TRBJ2-5 gives the whole variable domain DVKVTQSSRYLVKRTGEKVFLECVQDMDHENMFWYRQDPGLGLRLIYFSYDVKMKEKGDIPEGYSVSREKKERFSLILESASTNQTSMYLCASSLRGRETQYFGPGTRLLVL.

This chain links TRBV9 with TRBJ2-3; D is perhaps TRBD2 (6 bases). The CDR3 sequence is 16 residues long. Trimming shortened V by 0 bases and J by 2 bases, and 13 bases separated the two germline ends. Germline lookup yields CDR1 SGDLS and CDR2 YYNGEE. The CDR3 nucleotides are TGTGCCAGCAGCGTAGCCCATGGGACTTTCACAGATACGCAGTATTTT. This translates into CASSVAHGTFTDTQYF.

V and J are TRBV5-1 and TRBJ1-6; 8 nucleotides agree with TRBD1. This CDR3 spans 15 amino acids. V dropped 4 bases and J dropped 7; count of bases not matched to a gene: 7. From germline, CDR1 is SGHRS and CDR2 YFSETQ. CDR3 nucleotide sequence: TGCGCCAGCAGCCCCGGACAGGGAGGCAATTCACCCCTCCACTTT. Its protein product is CASSPGQGGNSPLHF.

V and J are TRBV7-8 and TRBJ1-5; D remains ambiguous. V lost 7 bases to trimming and J lost 2 bases, with 6 bases between them. CDR3 size: 12 residues. Germline CDR1 reads SGHVS; CDR2 reads FQNEAQ. The CDR3 bases are TGTGCCAGCACTACGGGCAATCAGCCCCAGCATTTT. Translation: CASTTGNQPQHF.

This sequence joins TRBV27 and TRBJ1-5; D gene ambiguous. V gave up 6 bases and J gave up 3 bases, with 12 bases separating them. This CDR3 is built from 14 residues. Germline V gene sequence: CDR1 MNHEY, CDR2 SMNVEV (reference sequence). CDR3 residues: CASSLTPSNQPQHF. CDR3 nucleotides: TGTGCCAGCAGCCTTACACCCTCCAATCAGCCCCAGCATTTT.

V gene TRBV28 combines with J gene TRBJ1-3; D is unresolved. This CDR3 region has 14 residues. V was cut by 2 bases and J by 0 bases, with 5 bases left in between. Germline assignment: CDR1 MDHEN and CDR2 SYDVKM. The CDR3 protein is CASSLAFSGNTIYF. The CDR3, as DNA: TGTGCCAGCAGTTTAGCCTTCTCTGGAAACACCATATATTTT.

The rearrangement joins TRBV21-1 to TRBJ1-2. TRBV21-1 is listed as a pseudogene. CDR3 length equals 17 residues. The CDR3 here is CASSKALWGGAGYGYTF. The CDR3 DNA sequence: TGTGCCAGCAGCAAAGCGCTTTGGGGGGGCGCGGGCTATGGCTACACCTTC.

The chain links TRBV6-1 to TRBJ2-3; no reliable D call. The CDR3 has 12 residues. Germline V gives CDR1 MNHNS, CDR2 SASEGT. The V end lost 6 bases, the J end lost 0 bases, and 4 bases lay between the germline ends. CDR3: CASSQSTDTQYF. In DNA form, the CDR3 reads TGTGCCAGCAGCCAAAGCACAGATACGCAGTATTTT.

This clone has a handful of counts. This rearrangement joins TRBV28 to TRBJ2-7; TRBD2 agrees at 10 bases. This CDR3 has 15 residues. Losses at the gene ends were 5 bases for V and 3 bases for J; bases not matched to a gene: 7. Germline V gene data show CDR1 as MDHEN and CDR2 as SYDVKM. CDR3 sequence: CASSTTTSGFYEQYF. The CDR3 coding sequence is TGTGCCAGCAGTACTACGACTAGCGGGTTCTACGAGCAGTACTTC.

CDR3 in DNA: TGCAGCGTTGACGGACAGGGAGGCGCCTACGAGCAGTACTTC. It encodes CSVDGQGGAYEQYF. This chain connects TRBV29-1 to TRBJ2-7, with 8 nucleotides matching TRBD1. Germline V gene lookup returns CDR1 SQVTM and CDR2 ANQGSEA. V lost 3 bases and J lost 2; bases outside the gene matches: 6. The CDR3 covers 14 residues.

This chain connects TRBV7-2 to TRBJ2-6, with D uncertain. With 2 bases removed from V and 1 base from J, the gap between germline ends came to 12 bases. The CDR3 has 17 residues. Germline assignment: CDR1 SGHTA and CDR2 FQGNSA. The CDR3 here is CASSLYSSQSGANVLTF. The CDR3 bases are TGTGCCAGCAGCTTATATTCGTCTCAGTCTGGGGCCAACGTCCTGACTTTC.

This clone was counted a single time. The gene calls are TRBV27 and TRBJ2-2; D uncertain. Germline V gene data show CDR1 as MNHEY and CDR2 as SMNVEV (reference sequence). Trimming shortened V by 4 bases and J by 2 bases, and 2 bases separated the two germline ends. The CDR3 is 12 residues long. The CDR3, as DNA: TGTGCCAGCAGTTACAACACCGGGGAGCTGTTTTTT. Protein: CASSYNTGELFF.

This chain connects TRBV13 to TRBJ1-6; no definite D call. Germline V gene data show CDR1 as PRHDT and CDR2 as FYEKMQ (reference sequence). The CDR3 has 15 amino acids. V was cut by 2 bases and J by 0 bases, with 5 bases left in between. The CDR3 nucleotides read TGTGCCAGCAGCTTAAGAAGCTCCTATAATTCACCCCTCCACTTT. Translated: CASSLRSSYNSPLHF.

This clone was recorded once. The chain links TRBV7-9 to TRBJ1-5, with 8 bases fitting TRBD1. The CDR3 runs 15 residues. After removal of 1 base from V and 6 bases from J, the junction contained 5 bases not matched to a gene. CDR1 and CDR2 (germline): SEHNR, FQNEAQ (reference sequence). The CDR3 protein is CASSLGTGKVQPQHF. As DNA, the CDR3 is TGTGCCAGCAGCTTAGGGACAGGGAAGGTTCAGCCCCAGCATTTT.